This T cell receptor beta chain was profiled in a study of blood T cell repertoires in COVID-19 (TCRdb year 2020). In terms of the full investigation: Samples covering the acute and convalescent phases of COVID-19 were provided by collaborators in the United States, Italy and Spain. The repertoires were released in a freely available public database intended as a resource for research on the immune response to SARS-CoV-2. The sample metadata nearly always contained a de-identified subject ID, COVID-19 status, age in years and sex. Subjects who had been exposed to COVID-19, were actively infected with it, or had recovered from it provided the deeply sampled blood TCRbeta repertoires that made up the dataset. Samples were obtained from the ongoing ImmuneRACE study (first 160 participants) and from over 1,000 subjects provided by 6 global collaborators. Where HLA class I and class II types were available, the types were taken from metadata supplied by the sample provider, not from assay-based typing. The prospective study material was composed of cDNA or gDNA derived from T cells, B-cell-depleted T cells, or PBMCs.

Remarks on this clone: There is no known antigen for this receptor. Base-call qualities are not available, and no considerably larger clone is one nucleotide away.

TCRbeta CDR3 regions were amplified from genomic DNA using the immunoSEQ Assay, a bias-controlled multiplex PCR. As for the authors' bioinformatics: Within the assay, amplification of reference gene primers was used to estimate how many nucleated cells each sample contained. To quantify the absolute abundance of each unique TCRbeta CDR3 rearrangement, sequence reads were collapsed and filtered. For each sample, productive Simpson clonality was calculated as the square root of Simpson's diversity index across productive rearrangements. What TCRdb holds here is the immuneACCESS table cut down to in-frame rearrangements. Part of the clones is not present; checked against another copy, under half of the missing clones reflect an unresolved V gene, and the others are unexplained. The V and J calls and the clone size are those of that table, but D and trimming were determined from the DNA. The sample contains a few hundred thousand clones, about 89% of them found a single time. The top ten constitute around 3% of the sample.

At one collaborating source in Seattle, patients were enrolled during active infection and were followed longitudinally through the course of disease. The collaborating institutions used their own protocols to collect whole blood in K2EDTA tubes. Collaborator samples were shipped for TCRbeta analysis as frozen whole blood, isolated PBMCs, or DNA extracted from either sample type. Results the study describes overall, beyond this receptor: The amount of clinical and demographic metadata varied by source and participant and was provided uncurated.

The trim is 1 base for V and 4 bases for J, with a gap of 10 bases between the germline ends. The germline V gene yields SGHAT for CDR1 and FQNNGV for CDR2. From the cysteine through the phenylalanine, the CDR3 covers 14 amino acids. The CDR3 DNA has 42 bases and is translated from base 1. The rearrangement joined TRBV11-2 to TRBJ1-1; the best D guess is TRBD1, with 6 bases matching. Material for sequencing was peripheral blood. This TCR derives from a woman aged 25 to 39 with COVID-19, enrolled during active disease. The sequenced DNA is TGTGCCAGCAGCTTAGTGTCCAGGGGCACTGAAGCTTTCTTT. This is translated as CASSLVSRGTEAFF.